This T cell receptor (beta chain) was documented in a study of T cells in Graves' hyperthyroidism and ophthalmopathy (dated by TCRdb to the late 2010s). For the study in its entirety: Peripheral blood samples were taken at initial diagnosis, before any treatment was given. To identify TCR V-J signatures that set the groups apart, the researchers used a discovery cohort of about a hundred patients, made up of about 44 with Graves' ophthalmopathy and some 58 with stable Graves' hyperthyroidism. The 95 to 100 discovery patients were randomly split 7:3 into training and test sets. Whether ophthalmopathy could be predicted prospectively was tested in an independent validation cohort made up of about 18 hyperthyroidism patients plus 17 patients who later progressed to ophthalmopathy. The study also compared thyroid tissue and blood T-cell repertoires from about six Graves' hyperthyroidism patients. After blood sampling, hyperthyroidism patients were treated with methimazole at a starting dose of 30 mg daily, and ophthalmopathy patients were treated with high-dose intravenous methylprednisolone. According to the paper, TCR Vbeta CDR3 sequencing was carried out on 135 peripheral blood samples, which came from around 43 ophthalmopathy, under 80 hyperthyroidism and around 17 progressor patients. Findings and caveats that apply to the study as a whole: In cross-validation, a model built on a 13 V-J signature told ophthalmopathy apart from stable hyperthyroidism with 87.88% sensitivity and 81% to 82% specificity, and in testing the same model reached 80%/75%. Sample size was not statistically predetermined, and blinding of investigators to group allocation was not performed. Blood samples also contained most of the expanded thyroid clonotypes (frequency above 0.001), which suggests that blood repertoires may reflect thyroid immune responses. During validation, the model predicted progression to ophthalmopathy a median of around six months ahead of onset, with roughly 65% sensitivity and under 85% specificity.

Graves' hyperthyroidism was defined as stable when no progression to ophthalmopathy occurred over 18 months of follow-up. Hyperthyroidism patients were newly diagnosed, had a disease duration of under 2 months, and were aged 18 to 65 years. Exclusion was applied to patients with uncontrolled infections, other autoimmune diseases, pregnancy or lactation. Clinical symptoms, serum thyroxine and TRAb, thyroid ultrasound, and orbital computed tomography formed the basis for the diagnoses. PBMCs were separated from approximately 10 ml of fresh peripheral blood using Ficoll-Paque density gradient centrifugation. Total RNA was extracted with Trizol reagent, and quality was checked on an Agilent 2100 Bioanalyzer. This clonotype was counted many times. There is no known antigen for this receptor. No base quality information exists; no much larger clone differs at one position. The CDR3 measures 14 amino acids from cysteine to phenylalanine. The DNA shown is the 42-base CDR3, in frame from base 1. Trimming removed 7 bases from V and 5 bases from J, leaving 15 bases between the germline ends. The germline V gene provides CDR1 SNHLY and CDR2 FYNNEI.

The TCR beta CDR3 regions were amplified from RNA transcripts. A first-round RT-PCR of the TCR CDR3 used the HTBI primer set with the Qiagen OneStep RT-PCR kit. A second multiplex PCR round built the libraries, followed by size selection and purification. Sequencing of the libraries was done on an Illumina HiSeq2000 using paired-end 100 bp reads. The paper's processing steps were these. Raw data were processed with SOAPnuke, discarding reads with adapters, uncalled bases, mean Phred below 15, or no exact constant-primer or identifier match. COPE v1.2.5 was used to merge the high-quality paired reads, and each unique nucleotide sequence was defined as a clonotype. Clonotypes were aligned to IMGT TRBV, TRBD and TRBJ reference segments using MiTCR v1.1. The analysis included only V-J combinations with a frequency above 0.0001, which together covered about 99% of the repertoires. The TCS score was defined as F50 (clonal expansion) divided by E x V (chaos), with BLOSUM62-based TCRdist calculated between CDR3 peptides within each V-J. Welch's t-statistics and random forest reduced 514 V-J features to 10 to 15, which were used in a naive Bayes classifier (R e1071). The Morisita-Horn index was used to measure how similar the thyroid and blood repertoires were. The public reads were run again by TCRdb, first through fastp at Q25 and then through MiXCR, and only productive beta chains were kept. Rows are unified per CDR3 protein, each entry keeping the most common DNA and genes. Clone size and V and J calls follow TCRdb, not the original study. The table for this sample lists nearly 750,000 distinct CDR3 sequences; roughly a third of them were counted only once. The ten largest account for 30% to 40% of the sample.

The sequence joins TRBV2 to TRBJ1-5; TRBD1 could be the D gene, as 5 bases match. The TCR sequence derives from a woman aged 35 to 49 with Graves' hyperthyroidism. The sequenced sample was blood. The sequence in DNA is TGTGCCAGCACCCGGGACGGTAGTTATCAGCCCCAGCATTTT. Its protein is CASTRDGSYQPQHF.